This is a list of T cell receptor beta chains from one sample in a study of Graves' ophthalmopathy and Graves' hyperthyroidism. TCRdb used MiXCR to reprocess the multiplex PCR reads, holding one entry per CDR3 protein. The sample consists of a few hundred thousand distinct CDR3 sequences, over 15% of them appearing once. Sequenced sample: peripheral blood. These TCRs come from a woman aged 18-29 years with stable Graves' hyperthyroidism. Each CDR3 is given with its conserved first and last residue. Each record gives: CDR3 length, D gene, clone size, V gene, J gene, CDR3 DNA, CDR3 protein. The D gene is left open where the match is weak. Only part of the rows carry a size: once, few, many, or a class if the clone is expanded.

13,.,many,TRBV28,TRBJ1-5,TGTGCCAGCACCGTCTATAGCAATCAGCCCCAGCATTTT,CASTVYSNQPQHF
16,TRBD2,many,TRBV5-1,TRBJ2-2,TGCGCCAGCAGCTTCTTAGCGGGGGAAAACACCGGGGAGCTGTTTTTT,CASSFLAGENTGELFF
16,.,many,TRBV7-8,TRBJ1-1,TGTGCCAGCAGCTTAGGGACTACACCGACGAGAGGTGAAGCTTTCTTT,CASSLGTTPTRGEAFF
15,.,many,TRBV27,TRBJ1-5,TGTGCCAGCAGTTTAATAAAGGCTCTAGGTCAGCCCCAGCATTTT,CASSLIKALGQPQHF
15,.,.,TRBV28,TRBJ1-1,TGTGCCAGCAGTTTAACGGCAGGGACGAACACTGAAGCTTTCTTT,CASSLTAGTNTEAFF
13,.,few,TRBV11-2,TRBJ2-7,TGTGCCAGCAGCTTAGAGGCTCGGACCGAGCAGTACTTC,CASSLEARTEQYF
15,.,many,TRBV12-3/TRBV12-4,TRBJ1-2,TGTGCCAGCAGCCCCCTCAACAGGGCGGCGGATGGCTACACCTTC,CASSPLNRAADGYTF
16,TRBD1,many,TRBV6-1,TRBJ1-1,TGTGCCAGCAGCTTTACCCTCGGGACAGCGAACACTGAAGCTTTCTTT,CASSFTLGTANTEAFF
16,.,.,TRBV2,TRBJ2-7,TGTGCCAGCAGTGAAATGGTGGCAGGCATCTCCTACGAGCAGTACTTC,CASSEMVAGISYEQYF
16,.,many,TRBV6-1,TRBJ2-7,TGTGCCAGCAGTGAAGAGCTGCGGCACACCTCCTACGAGCAGTACTTC,CASSEELRHTSYEQYF
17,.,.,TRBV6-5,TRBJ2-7,TGTGCCAGCAGTTACTTCCCGACCGGGACTTACTCCTACGAGCAGTACTTC,CASSYFPTGTYSYEQYF
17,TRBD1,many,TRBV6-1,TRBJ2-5,TGTGCCAGCCCCCCCAAGTGGCGGACAGGGGGCAAGGAGACCCAGTACTTC,CASPPKWRTGGKETQYF
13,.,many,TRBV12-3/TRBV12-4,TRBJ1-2,TGTGCCAGCAAGCTCCCTAGCAGCTATGGCTACACCTTC,CASKLPSSYGYTF
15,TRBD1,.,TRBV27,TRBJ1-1,TGTGCCAGCATCCCCCCGGGACAGGGGAGCACTGAAGCTTTCTTT,CASIPPGQGSTEAFF
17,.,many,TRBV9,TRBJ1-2,TGTGCCAGCAGCGTAGGATTGCGGCCGGGGGTAAACTATGGCTACACCTTC,CASSVGLRPGVNYGYTF
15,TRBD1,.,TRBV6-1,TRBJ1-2,TGTGCCAGCAGTGAAGTGGGACAGGGCCCTTATGGCTACACCTTC,CASSEVGQGPYGYTF
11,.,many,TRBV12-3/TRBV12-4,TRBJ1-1,TGTGCCAGCTCGACAGTAGCTGAAGCTTTCTTT,CASSTVAEAFF
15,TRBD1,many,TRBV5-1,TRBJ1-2,TGCGCCAGCAGCCTCCGGACAGGACGGGACTATGGCTACACCTTC,CASSLRTGRDYGYTF
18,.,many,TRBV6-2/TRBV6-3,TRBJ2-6,TGTGCCAGCAGTTACTCGATTGGACAGAGCTCTGGGGCCAACGTCCTGACTTTC,CASSYSIGQSSGANVLTF
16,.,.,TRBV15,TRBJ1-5,TGTGCCACCAGCAGAGATCCCAGCTATAGCAATCAGCCCCAGCATTTT,CATSRDPSYSNQPQHF
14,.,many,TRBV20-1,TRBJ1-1,TGCAGTGTCCCCAGTTCGCCGGGAGGAGCTGAAGCTTTCTTT,CSVPSSPGGAEAFF
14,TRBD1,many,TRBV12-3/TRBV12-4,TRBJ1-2,TGTGCCAGCAGGGCTTGGGACAGATCGTCTGGCTACACCTTC,CASRAWDRSSGYTF
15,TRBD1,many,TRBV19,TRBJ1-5,TGTGCCAGTAGCGTACGGGGGACAGGAGTACAGCCCCAGCATTTT,CASSVRGTGVQPQHF
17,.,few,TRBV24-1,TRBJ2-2,TGTGCCACCAGTGATCCCACCTCGGGGGCTAACACCGGGGAGCTGTTTTTT,CATSDPTSGANTGELFF
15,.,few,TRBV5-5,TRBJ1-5,TGTGCCAGCAGCGACCGGTTGGGTTTCGATCAGCCCCAGCATTTT,CASSDRLGFDQPQHF
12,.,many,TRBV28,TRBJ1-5,TGTGCCAGCAGAGGTAGCAATCAGCCCCAGCATTTT,CASRGSNQPQHF
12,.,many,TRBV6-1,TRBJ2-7,TGTGCCAGCAGTGAAGACTTCTACGAGCAGTACTTC,CASSEDFYEQYF
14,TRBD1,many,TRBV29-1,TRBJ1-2,TGCAGCGTTCTTCCGGACAGGGGGCACTATGGCTACACCTTC,CSVLPDRGHYGYTF
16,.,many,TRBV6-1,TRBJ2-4,TGTGCCAGCAGTGAGACGGGACTTAACACCAAAAACATTCAGTACTTC,CASSETGLNTKNIQYF
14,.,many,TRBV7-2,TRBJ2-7,TGTGCCAGCAGCAAAGACCCCCGTTCCTACGAGCAGTACTTC,CASSKDPRSYEQYF
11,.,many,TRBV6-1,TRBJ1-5,TGTGCCAGCAGGGACAATCAGCCCCAGCATTTT,CASRDNQPQHF
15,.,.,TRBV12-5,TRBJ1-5,TGTGCTAGTGGCCCCGGCAGGCTGGGCAATCAGCCCCAGCATTTT,CASGPGRLGNQPQHF
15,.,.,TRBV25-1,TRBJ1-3,TGTGCCAGCAGTGAAACCCTCCCCTCTGGAAACACCATATATTTT,CASSETLPSGNTIYF
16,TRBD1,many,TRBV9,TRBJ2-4,TGTGCCAGCAGCGTAGGGGACAGATGGGAACGGGACATTCAGTACTTC,CASSVGDRWERDIQYF
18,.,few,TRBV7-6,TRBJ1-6,TGTGCCAGCAGCCTCAGGCAGGTCGACTACTTTCCTAATTCACCCCTCCACTTT,CASSLRQVDYFPNSPLHF
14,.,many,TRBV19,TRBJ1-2,TGTGCCAGTAGTATAGTGACCACAGGTGGCGGCTACACCTTC,CASSIVTTGGGYTF
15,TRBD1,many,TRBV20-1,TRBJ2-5,TGCAGTGCTAGTGAGGCGGGGACAGGTCAAGAGACCCAGTACTTC,CSASEAGTGQETQYF
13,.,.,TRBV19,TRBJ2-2,TGTGCCAGTAGTATCGGTCCAACCGGGGAGCTGTTTTTT,CASSIGPTGELFF
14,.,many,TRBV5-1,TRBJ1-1,TGCGCCAGCAGCTTGGCTTGGGTAGGCACTGAAGCTTTCTTT,CASSLAWVGTEAFF
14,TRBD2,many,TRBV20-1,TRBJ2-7,TGCAGTGCTAGAGAGCCTAGCGGGGGGTACGAGCAGTACTTC,CSAREPSGGYEQYF
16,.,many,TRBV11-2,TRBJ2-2,TGTGCCAGCAGTCGAAGTCGGAGTGGTGGCACCGGGGAGCTGTTTTTT,CASSRSRSGGTGELFF
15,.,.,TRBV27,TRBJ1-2,TGTGCCAGCAGTTTCGCGGGACGGGGAATCTATGGCTACACCTTC,CASSFAGRGIYGYTF
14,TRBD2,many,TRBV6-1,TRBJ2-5,TGTGCCAGCAGTGGTACTAGCGGCAAGGAGACCCAGTACTTC,CASSGTSGKETQYF
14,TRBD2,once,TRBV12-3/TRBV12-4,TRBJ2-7,TGTGCCAGCAGTATGGGACTAGCGCTATACGAGCAGTACTTC,CASSMGLALYEQYF
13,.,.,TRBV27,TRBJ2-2,TGTGCCAGCAGGCCGGGCTGCGCTGGGGAGCTGTTTTTC,CASRPGCAGELFF
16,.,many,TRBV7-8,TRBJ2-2,TGTGCCAGCAGCGCTCCCCGGACAGCTAACACCGGGGAGCTGTTTTTT,CASSAPRTANTGELFF
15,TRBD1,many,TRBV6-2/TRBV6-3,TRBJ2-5,TGTGCCAGCAGTTACGGGACAGGGGAGGGAGAGACCCAGTACTTC,CASSYGTGEGETQYF
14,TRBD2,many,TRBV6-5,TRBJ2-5,TGTGCCAGCAGTTACTCGGGGGGGAAAGAGACCCAGTACTTC,CASSYSGGKETQYF
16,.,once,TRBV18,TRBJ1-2,TGTGCCAGCTCACCCACCGGGGGGCCCACCCCGTATGGCTACACCTTC,CASSPTGGPTPYGYTF
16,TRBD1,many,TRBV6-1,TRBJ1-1,TGTGCCAGCAGTAAACCGGGGGGACAGGGGGTAACTGAAGCTTTCTTT,CASSKPGGQGVTEAFF
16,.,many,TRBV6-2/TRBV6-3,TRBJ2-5,TGTGCCAGCAGTTACCGTCGGGGGATTCAAAAAGAGACCCAGTACTTC,CASSYRRGIQKETQYF
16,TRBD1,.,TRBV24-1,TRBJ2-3,TGTGCCACCAGTGATTCCCGGGACAGGGGCGCCGATACGCAGTATTTT,CATSDSRDRGADTQYF
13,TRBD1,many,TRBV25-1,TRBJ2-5,TGTGCCAGCAGTGTGACAGGGGGGGAGACCCAGTACTTC,CASSVTGGETQYF
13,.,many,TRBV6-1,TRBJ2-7,TGTGCCAGCAGTGTGTGGGGCGTGGACGAGCAGTACTTC,CASSVWGVDEQYF
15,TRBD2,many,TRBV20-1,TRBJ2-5,TGCAGTGCCAGAGGGACTAGCGGGGGTGGGGAGACCCAGTACTTC,CSARGTSGGGETQYF
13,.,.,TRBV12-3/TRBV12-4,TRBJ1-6,TGTGCCAGCAGTTTAAGGGAGGGGGCACCCCTCCACTTT,CASSLREGAPLHF
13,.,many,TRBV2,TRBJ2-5,TGTGCCAGCAGTGAGGACAGCCAAGAGACCCAGTACTTC,CASSEDSQETQYF
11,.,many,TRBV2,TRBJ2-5,TGTGCCAGGGGTGATGCGGAGACCCAGTACTTC,CARGDAETQYF
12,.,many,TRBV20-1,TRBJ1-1,TGCAGTGCTAGACTCGGGAATGCTGAAGCTTTCTTT,CSARLGNAEAFF
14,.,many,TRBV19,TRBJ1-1,TGTGCCAGTAGTCGCCAGGGGTGGGTCACTGAAGCTTTCTTT,CASSRQGWVTEAFF